This T cell receptor (beta chain) stems from a study of beta chain features in type 1 diabetes. This clone was recorded a few times. Antigen: not known. General study findings and limits: A PCR bias possibly favoring shorter templates would apply equally to patients and controls.

All of the isolated RNA was reverse transcribed, so expressed TCRB transcripts were sequenced. Profiling relied on immunoSEQ multiplex PCR, and the TCRdb table lists in-frame clones only, not all of them. The data hold approximately 200,000 clones, with over 7.5% observed a single time. This CDR3 contains 14 residues. Germline values: CDR1 SEHNR, CDR2 FQNEAQ (reference sequence). Deletions cut 3 bases from V and 6 bases from J, with 9 bases between. Blood was collected once per donor into heparin, averaging about 120 mL. CD45RO/CCR7/CD25/CD127/CD95/CD27 separated CD4+ naive, central memory, regulatory and stem cell-like memory cells by sorting.

This TCR was sampled from a young woman in good health. Sequencing was performed on naive CD4+ T cells from blood. The chain couples TRBV7-9 to TRBJ1-6; a possible D gene is TRBD1 (5 bases). The CDR3 nucleotides are TGTGCCAGCAGCTTGGGGGGGGGTAATTCACCCCTCCACTTT. It encodes CASSLGGGNSPLHF.